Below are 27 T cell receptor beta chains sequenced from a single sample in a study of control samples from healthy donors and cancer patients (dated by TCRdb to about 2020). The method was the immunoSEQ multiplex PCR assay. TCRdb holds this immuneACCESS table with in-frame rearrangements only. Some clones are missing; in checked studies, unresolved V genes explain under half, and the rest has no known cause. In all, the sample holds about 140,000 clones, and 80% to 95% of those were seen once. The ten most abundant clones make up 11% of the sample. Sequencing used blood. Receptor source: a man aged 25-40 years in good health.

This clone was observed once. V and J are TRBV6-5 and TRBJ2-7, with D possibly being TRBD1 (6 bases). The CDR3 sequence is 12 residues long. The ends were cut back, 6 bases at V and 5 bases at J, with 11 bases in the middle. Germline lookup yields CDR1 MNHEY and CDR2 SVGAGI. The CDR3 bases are TGTGCCAGCAGGACAACAGGGAACGAGCAGTACTTC. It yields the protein CASRTTGNEQYF.

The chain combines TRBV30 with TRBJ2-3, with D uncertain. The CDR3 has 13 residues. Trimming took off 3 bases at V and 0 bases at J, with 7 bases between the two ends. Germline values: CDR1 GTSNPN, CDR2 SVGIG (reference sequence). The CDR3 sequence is CAWRPDSTDTQYF. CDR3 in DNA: TGTGCCTGGAGACCCGACAGCACAGATACGCAGTATTTT.

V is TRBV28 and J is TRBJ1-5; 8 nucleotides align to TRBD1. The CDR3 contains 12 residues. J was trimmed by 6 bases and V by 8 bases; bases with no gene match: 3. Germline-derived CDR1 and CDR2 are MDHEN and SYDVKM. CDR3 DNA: TGTGCCAGCCGAACAGGGGGTCAGCCCCAGCATTTT. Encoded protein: CASRTGGQPQHF.

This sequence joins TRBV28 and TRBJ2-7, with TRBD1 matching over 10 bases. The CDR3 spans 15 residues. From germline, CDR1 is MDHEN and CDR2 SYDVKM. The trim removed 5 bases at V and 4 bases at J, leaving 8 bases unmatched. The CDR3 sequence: CASSAGTGVLYEQYF. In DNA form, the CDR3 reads TGTGCCAGCAGTGCTGGGACAGGGGTGTTGTACGAGCAGTACTTC.

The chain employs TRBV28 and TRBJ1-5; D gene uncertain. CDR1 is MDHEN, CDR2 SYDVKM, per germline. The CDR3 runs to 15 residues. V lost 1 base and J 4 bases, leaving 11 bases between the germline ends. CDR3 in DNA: TGTGCCAGCAGTTTATCAAATCAGGCGAATCAGCCCCAGCATTTT. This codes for CASSLSNQANQPQHF.

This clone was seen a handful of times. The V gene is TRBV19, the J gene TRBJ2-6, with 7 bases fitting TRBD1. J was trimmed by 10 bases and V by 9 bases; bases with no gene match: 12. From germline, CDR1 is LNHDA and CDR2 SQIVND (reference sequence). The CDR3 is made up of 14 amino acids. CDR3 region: CASSPDRVLNVLTF. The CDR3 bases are TGTGCCAGCAGCCCCGACAGGGTTTTAAACGTCCTGACTTTC.

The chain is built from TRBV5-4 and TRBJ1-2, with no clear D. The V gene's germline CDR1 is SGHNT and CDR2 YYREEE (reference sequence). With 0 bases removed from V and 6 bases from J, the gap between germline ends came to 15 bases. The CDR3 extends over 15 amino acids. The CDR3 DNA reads TGTGCCAGCAGCTTGGCTGGCAGGAATGATAATGGCTACACCTTC. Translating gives CASSLAGRNDNGYTF.

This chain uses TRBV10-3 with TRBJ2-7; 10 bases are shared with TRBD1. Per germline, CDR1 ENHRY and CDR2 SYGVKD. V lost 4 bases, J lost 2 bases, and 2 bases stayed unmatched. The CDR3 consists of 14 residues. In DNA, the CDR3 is TGTGCCATCAGTGTTGGACAGGGGGCCTACGAGCAGTACTTC. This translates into CAISVGQGAYEQYF.

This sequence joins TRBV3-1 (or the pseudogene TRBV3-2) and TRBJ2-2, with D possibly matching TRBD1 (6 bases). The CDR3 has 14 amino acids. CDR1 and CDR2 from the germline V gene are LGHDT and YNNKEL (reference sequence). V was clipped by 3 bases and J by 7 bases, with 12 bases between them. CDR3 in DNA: TGTGCCAGCAGCCACTTAACAGGGCTCGGGGAGCTGTTTTTT. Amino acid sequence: CASSHLTGLGELFF.

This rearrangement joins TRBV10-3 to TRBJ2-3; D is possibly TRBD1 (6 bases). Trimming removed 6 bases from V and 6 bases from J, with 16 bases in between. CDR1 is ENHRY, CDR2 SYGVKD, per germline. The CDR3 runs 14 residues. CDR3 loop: CAIRAGEVGDTQYF. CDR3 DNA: TGTGCCATCAGGGCAGGGGAAGTAGGGGATACGCAGTATTTT.

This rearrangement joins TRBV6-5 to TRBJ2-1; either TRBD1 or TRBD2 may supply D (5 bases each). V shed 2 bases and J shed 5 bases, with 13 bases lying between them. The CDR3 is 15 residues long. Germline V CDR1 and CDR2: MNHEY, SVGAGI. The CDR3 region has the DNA TGTGCCAGCAGTTACAACGGGGCGCTTAACAATGAGCAGTTCTTC. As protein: CASSYNGALNNEQFF.

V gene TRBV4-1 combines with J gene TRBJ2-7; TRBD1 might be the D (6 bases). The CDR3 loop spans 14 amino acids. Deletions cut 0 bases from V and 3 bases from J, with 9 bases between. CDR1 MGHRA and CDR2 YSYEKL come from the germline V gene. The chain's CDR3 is CASSQEQGVYEQYF. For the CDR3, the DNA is TGCGCCAGCAGCCAAGAACAGGGAGTCTACGAGCAGTACTTC.

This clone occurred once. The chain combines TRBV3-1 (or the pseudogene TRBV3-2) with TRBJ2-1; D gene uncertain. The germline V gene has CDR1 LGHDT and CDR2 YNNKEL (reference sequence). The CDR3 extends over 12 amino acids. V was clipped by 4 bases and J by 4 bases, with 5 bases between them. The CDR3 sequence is CASSPQYNEQFF. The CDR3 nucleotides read TGTGCCAGCAGCCCCCAATACAATGAGCAGTTCTTC.

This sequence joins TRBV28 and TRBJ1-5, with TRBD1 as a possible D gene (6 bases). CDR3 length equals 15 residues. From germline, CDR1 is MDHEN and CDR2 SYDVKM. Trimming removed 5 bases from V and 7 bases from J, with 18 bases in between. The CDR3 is CASSLKQGGGQPQHF. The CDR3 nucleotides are TGTGCCAGCAGTCTAAAACAGGGAGGAGGGCAGCCCCAGCATTTT. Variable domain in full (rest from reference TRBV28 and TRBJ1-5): DVKVTQSSRYLVKRTGEKVFLECVQDMDHENMFWYRQDPGLGLRLIYFSYDVKMKEKGDIPEGYSVSREKKERFSLILESASTNQTSMYLCASSLKQGGGQPQHFGDGTRLSIL.

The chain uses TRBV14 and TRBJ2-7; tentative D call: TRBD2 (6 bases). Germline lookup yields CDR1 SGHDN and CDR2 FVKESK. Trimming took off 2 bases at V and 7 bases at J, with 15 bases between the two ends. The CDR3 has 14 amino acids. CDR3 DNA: TGTGCCAGCAGCCAAAGATGGAGGGCCGTGGAGCAGTACTTC. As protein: CASSQRWRAVEQYF.

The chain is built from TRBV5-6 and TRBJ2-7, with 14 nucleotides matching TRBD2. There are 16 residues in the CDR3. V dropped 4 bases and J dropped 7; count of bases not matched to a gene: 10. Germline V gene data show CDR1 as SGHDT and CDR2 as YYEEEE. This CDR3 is CASSGWTSGRPSEQYF. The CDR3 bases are TGTGCCAGCAGCGGATGGACTAGCGGGAGGCCCTCAGAGCAGTACTTC.

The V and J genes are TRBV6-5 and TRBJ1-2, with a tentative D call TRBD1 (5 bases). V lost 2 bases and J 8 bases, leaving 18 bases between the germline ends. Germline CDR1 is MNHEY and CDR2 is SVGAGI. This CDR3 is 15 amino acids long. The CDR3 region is CASSYTGTDPRGYTF. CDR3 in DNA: TGTGCCAGCAGTTACACCGGGACCGACCCTAGAGGCTACACCTTC.

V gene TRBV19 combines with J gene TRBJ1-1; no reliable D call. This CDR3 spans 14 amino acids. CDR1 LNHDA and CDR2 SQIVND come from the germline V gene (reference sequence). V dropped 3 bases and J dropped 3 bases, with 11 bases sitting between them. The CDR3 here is CASSITAGYTEAFF. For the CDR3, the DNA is TGTGCCAGTAGTATTACGGCGGGGTACACTGAAGCTTTCTTT.

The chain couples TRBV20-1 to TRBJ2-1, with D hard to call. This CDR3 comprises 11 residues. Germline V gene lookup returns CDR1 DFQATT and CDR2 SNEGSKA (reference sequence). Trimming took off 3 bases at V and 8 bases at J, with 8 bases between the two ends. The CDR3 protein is CSARLIYEQFF. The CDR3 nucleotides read TGCAGTGCTAGGTTAATTTATGAGCAGTTCTTC.

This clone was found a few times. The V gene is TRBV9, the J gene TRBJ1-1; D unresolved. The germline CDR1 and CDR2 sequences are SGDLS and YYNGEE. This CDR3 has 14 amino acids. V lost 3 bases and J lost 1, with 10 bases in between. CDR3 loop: CASSANVGNTEAFF. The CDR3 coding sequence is TGTGCCAGCAGCGCCAACGTGGGGAACACTGAAGCTTTCTTT.

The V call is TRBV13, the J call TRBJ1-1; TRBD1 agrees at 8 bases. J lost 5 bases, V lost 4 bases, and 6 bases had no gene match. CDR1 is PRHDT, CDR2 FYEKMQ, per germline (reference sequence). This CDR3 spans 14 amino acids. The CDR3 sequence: CASSSQGAGTEAFF. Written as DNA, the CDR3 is TGTGCCAGCAGCTCGCAGGGGGCGGGGACTGAAGCTTTCTTT.

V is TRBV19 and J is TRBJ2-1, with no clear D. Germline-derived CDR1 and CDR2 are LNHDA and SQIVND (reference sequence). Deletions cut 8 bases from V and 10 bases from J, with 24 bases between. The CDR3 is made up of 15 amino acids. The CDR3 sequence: CASQWAAVDAREQFF. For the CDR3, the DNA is TGTGCCAGTCAGTGGGCAGCAGTGGACGCCAGGGAGCAGTTCTTC.

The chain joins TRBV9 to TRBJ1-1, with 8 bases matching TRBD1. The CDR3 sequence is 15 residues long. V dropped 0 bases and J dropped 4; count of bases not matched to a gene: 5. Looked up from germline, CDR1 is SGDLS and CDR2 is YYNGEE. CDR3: CASSVEGQGRTEAFF. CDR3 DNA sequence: TGTGCCAGCAGCGTAGAAGGACAGGGACGCACTGAAGCTTTCTTT.

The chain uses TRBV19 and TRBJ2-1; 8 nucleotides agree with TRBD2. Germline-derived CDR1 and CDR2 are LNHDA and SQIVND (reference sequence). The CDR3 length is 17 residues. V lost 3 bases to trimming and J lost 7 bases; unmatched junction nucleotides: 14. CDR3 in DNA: TGTGCCAGTAGTATCGGGGCCCTCAGGACTAGCAATAATGAGCAGTTCTTC. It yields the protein CASSIGALRTSNNEQFF.

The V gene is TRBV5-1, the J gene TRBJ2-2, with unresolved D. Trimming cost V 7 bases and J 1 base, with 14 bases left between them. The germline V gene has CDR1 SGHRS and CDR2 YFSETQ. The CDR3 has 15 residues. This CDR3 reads CASRLTIGNTGELFF. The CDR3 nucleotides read TGCGCCAGCCGATTGACCATTGGGAACACCGGGGAGCTGTTTTTT.

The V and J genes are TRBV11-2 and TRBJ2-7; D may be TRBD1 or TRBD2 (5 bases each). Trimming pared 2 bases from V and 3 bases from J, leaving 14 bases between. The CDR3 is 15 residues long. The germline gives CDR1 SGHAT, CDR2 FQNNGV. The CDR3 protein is CASSLMYGASYEQYF. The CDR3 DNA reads TGTGCCAGCAGCTTAATGTACGGGGCAAGCTACGAGCAGTACTTC. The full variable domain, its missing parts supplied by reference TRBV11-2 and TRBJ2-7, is EAGVAQSPRYKIIEKRQSVAFWCNPISGHATLYWYQQILGQGPKLLIQFQNNGVVDDSQLPKDRFSAERLKGVDSTLKIQPAKLEDSAVYLCASSLMYGASYEQYFGPGTRLTVT.

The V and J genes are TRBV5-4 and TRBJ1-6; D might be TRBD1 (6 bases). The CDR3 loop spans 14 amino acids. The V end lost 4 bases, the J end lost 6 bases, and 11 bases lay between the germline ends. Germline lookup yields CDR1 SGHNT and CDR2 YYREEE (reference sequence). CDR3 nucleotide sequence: TGTGCCAGCAGCAGAGCAGGGGTTAATTCACCCCTCCACTTT. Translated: CASSRAGVNSPLHF.